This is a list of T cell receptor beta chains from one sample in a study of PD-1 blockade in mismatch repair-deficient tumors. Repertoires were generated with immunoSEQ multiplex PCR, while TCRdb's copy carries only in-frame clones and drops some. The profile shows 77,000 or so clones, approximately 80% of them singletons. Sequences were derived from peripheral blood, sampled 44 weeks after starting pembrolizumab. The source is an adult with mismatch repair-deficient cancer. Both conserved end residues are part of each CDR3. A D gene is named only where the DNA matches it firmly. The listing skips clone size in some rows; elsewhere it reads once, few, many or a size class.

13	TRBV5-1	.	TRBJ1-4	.	TGCGCCAGCAGCTTGGGAGACAGCAAAAAACTGTTTTTT	CASSLGDSKKLFF
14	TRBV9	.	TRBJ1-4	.	TGTGCCAGCAGCGCTCAGGTGTCTAATGAAAAACTGTTTTTT	CASSAQVSNEKLFF
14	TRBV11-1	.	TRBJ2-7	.	TGTGCCAGCAGCTTAGACCCAGCTCCCTACGAGCAGTACTTC	CASSLDPAPYEQYF
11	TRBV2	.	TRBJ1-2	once	TGTGCCAGCAGTGAAAGGAGCGGCTACACCTTC	CASSERSGYTF
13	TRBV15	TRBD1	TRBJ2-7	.	TGTGCCACCACGGCGGGACAGGGCTACGAGCAGTACTTC	CATTAGQGYEQYF
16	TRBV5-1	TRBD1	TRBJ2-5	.	TGCGCCAGCAGCTTAGCCCGGACAGGGGGGGGAGAGACCCAGTACTTC	CASSLARTGGGETQYF
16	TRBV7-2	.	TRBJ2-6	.	TGTGCCAGCAGCTTAGTAAGGGGTGGTGGGGCCAACGTCCTGACTTTC	CASSLVRGGGANVLTF
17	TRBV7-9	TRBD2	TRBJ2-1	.	TGTGCCAGCAGCCGCGGGACTAGCGGGAGCTGGTTTAATGAGCAGTTCTTC	CASSRGTSGSWFNEQFF
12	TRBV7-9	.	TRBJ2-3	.	TGTGCCAGCGCGGCGGGCACAGATACGCAGTATTTT	CASAAGTDTQYF
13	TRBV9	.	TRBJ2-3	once	TGTGCCAGCAGCCCCGATGAGGGAGATACGCAGTATTTT	CASSPDEGDTQYF
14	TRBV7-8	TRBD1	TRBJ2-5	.	TGTGCCAGCAGCTTAGGGACAGGGAAAGAGACCCAGTACTTC	CASSLGTGKETQYF
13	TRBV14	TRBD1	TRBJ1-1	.	TGTGCCAGCACAGGACAGGGGGCAACTGAAGCTTTCTTT	CASTGQGATEAFF
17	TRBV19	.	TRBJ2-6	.	TGTGCCAGTAGTATAGAACTCACAGGGTCCGGGGCCAACGTCCTGACTTTC	CASSIELTGSGANVLTF
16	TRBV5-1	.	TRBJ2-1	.	TGCGCCAGCAGCTTGGTTGCCGTACAGGGTAAGAATGAGCAGTTCTTC	CASSLVAVQGKNEQFF
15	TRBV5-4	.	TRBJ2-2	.	TGTGCCAGCAGCACGGACAGGGAGGGAACCGGGGAGCTGTTTTTT	CASSTDREGTGELFF
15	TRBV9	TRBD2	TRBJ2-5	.	TGTGCCAGCAGCATCCAAGCGGGAGTAGGTGAGACCCAGTACTTC	CASSIQAGVGETQYF
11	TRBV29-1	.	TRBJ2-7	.	TGCAGCGTTGGGGAGCTTAACGAGCAGTACTTC	CSVGELNEQYF
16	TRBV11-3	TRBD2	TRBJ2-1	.	TGTGCCAGCAGCCGGGGGGGCGGGGAGCCTTACAATGAGCAGTTCTTC	CASSRGGGEPYNEQFF
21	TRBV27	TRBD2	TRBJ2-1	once	TGTGCCAGCAGTTTCCTCCCCGGACAGGGACTAGCGGGAGGGTTTTCCAATGAGCAGTTCTTC	CASSFLPGQGLAGGFSNEQFF